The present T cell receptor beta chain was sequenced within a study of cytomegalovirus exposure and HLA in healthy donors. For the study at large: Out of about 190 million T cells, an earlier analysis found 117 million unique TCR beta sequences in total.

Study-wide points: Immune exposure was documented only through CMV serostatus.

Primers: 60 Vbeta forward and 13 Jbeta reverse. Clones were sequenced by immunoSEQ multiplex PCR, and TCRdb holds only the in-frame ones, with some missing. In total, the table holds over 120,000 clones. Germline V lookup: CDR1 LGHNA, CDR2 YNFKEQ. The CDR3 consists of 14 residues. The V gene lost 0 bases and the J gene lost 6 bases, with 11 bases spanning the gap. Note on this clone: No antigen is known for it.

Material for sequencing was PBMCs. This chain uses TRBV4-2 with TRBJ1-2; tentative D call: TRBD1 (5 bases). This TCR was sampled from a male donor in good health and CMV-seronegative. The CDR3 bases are TGTGCCAGCAGCCAAGATGCAGGGCGCGATGGCTACACCTTC. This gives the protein CASSQDAGRDGYTF.